This TCR beta chain was profiled in a study of control samples from healthy donors and cancer patients. CDR1 is MNHEY, CDR2 SMNVEV, per germline (reference sequence). The CDR3 runs 14 residues. Trimming shortened V by 5 bases and J by 1 base, and 11 bases separated the two germline ends. Using immunoSEQ multiplex PCR, the repertoire was profiled, and TCRdb retains in-frame clones only, with some absent. The table includes under 90,000 clones, around 94% detected once. This chain connects TRBV27 to TRBJ1-1; possible D gene TRBD1, 6 bases. This TCR derives from a woman between 55 and 75 years old in good health. The sample consisted of blood. In DNA, the CDR3 is TGTGCCAGCAGTCGGAAGGGGGGGAACACTGAAGCTTTCTTT. Translation: CASSRKGGNTEAFF.